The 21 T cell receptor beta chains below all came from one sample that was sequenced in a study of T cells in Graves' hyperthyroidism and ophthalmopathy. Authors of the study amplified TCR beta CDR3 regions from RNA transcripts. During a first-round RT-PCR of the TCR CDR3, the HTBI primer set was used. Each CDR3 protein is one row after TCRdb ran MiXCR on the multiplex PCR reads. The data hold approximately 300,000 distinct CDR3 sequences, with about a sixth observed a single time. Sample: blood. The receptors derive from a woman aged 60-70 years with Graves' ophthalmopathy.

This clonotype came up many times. CDR3 bases: TGTGCCAGCAACCCCAGGGGGCTGCAGGATGAAGCTTTCTTT. This codes for CASNPRGLQDEAFF. The chain couples TRBV12-3 or TRBV12-4 to TRBJ1-1; 8 bases map to TRBD1. The CDR3 is 14 amino acids. V was clipped by 7 bases and J by 7 bases; unmatched bases: 11.

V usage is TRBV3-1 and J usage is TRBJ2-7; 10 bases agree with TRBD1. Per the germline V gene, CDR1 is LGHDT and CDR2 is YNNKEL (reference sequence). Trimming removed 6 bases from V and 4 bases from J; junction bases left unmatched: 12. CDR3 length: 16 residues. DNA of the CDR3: TGTGCCAGCAGTCGACACACCGGGACAGGGGTTTACGAGCAGTACTTC. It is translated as CASSRHTGTGVYEQYF.

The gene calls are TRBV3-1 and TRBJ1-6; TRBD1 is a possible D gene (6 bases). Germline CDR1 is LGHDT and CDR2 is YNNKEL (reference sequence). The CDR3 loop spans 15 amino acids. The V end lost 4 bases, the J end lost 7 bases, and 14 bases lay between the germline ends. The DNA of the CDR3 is TGTGCCAGCAGCCCTGGACAGCTAGACAATTCACCCCTCCACTTT. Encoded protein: CASSPGQLDNSPLHF.

This chain's CDR3 is CASSSLPWAANSPLHF. The DNA of the CDR3 is TGTGCCAGCAGTTCCCTCCCTTGGGCCGCAAATTCACCCCTCCACTTT. The chain joins TRBV12-3 or TRBV12-4 to TRBJ1-6; no clear D gene. The CDR3 runs 16 residues. The germline V and J ends were trimmed by 4 bases and 7 bases, with 17 bases remaining between them.

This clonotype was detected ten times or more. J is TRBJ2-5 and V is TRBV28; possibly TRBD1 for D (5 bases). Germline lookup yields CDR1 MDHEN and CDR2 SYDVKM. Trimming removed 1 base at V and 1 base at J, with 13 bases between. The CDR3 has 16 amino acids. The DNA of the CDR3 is TGTGCCAGCAGTTTATTGCCAGGGATAGTCCAAGAGACCCAGTACTTC. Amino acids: CASSLLPGIVQETQYF.

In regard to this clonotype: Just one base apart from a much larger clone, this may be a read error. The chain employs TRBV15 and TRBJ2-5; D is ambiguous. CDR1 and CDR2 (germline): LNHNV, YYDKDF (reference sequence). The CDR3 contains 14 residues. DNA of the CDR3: TGTGCCACCAGCAGAGGCCTCAATCAAGAGATCCAGTACTTC. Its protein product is CATSRGLNQEIQYF.

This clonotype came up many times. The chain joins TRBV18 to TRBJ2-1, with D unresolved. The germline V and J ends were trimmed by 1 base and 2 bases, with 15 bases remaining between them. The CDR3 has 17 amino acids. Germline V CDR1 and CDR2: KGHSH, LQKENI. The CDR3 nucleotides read TGTGCCAGCTCACCACTAGAGATAGTAAGTGCCTACAATGAGCAGTTCTTC. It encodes CASSPLEIVSAYNEQFF.

As DNA, the CDR3 is TGCGCCAGCATGATGGGACAGTCCTACGAGCAGTACTTC. Amino acid sequence: CASMMGQSYEQYF. The genes are TRBV10-2 and TRBJ2-7; 7 bases align to TRBD1. CDR1 and CDR2 from the germline V gene are WSHSY and SAAADI. The J segment lost 1 base and the V segment lost 7 bases, leaving 4 bases of the junction unmatched. This CDR3 contains 13 residues.

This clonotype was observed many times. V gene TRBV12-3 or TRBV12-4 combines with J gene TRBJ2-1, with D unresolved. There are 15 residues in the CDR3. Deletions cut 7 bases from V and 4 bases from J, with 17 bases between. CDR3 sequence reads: CASTSDGDTYNEQFF. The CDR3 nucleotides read TGTGCCAGCACCTCGGACGGAGATACTTACAATGAGCAGTTCTTC.

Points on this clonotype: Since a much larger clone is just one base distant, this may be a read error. This CDR3 reads CASSPSTGEQFF. The DNA for the CDR3 is TGTGCCAGCTCACCATCCACGGGAGAGCAGTTCTTC. The chain carries TRBV18 and TRBJ2-1; TRBD2 might be the D (5 bases). The CDR3 covers 12 residues. The V gene's germline CDR1 is KGHSH and CDR2 LQKENI. Trimming took 2 bases from V and 10 from J, leaving 9 bases between them. Full variable domain (outside the CDR3, taken from reference TRBV18 and TRBJ2-1): NAGVMQNPRHLVRRRGQEARLRCSPMKGHSHVYWYRQLPEEGLKFMVYLQKENIIDESGMPKERFSAEFPKEGPSILRIQQVVRGDSAAYFCASSPSTGEQFFGPGTRLTVL.

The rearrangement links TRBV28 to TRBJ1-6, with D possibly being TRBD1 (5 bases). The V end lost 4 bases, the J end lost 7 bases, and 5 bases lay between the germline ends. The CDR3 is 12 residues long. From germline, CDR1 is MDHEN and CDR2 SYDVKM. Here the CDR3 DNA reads TGTGCCAGCAGTTGGACAAATTCACCCCTCCACTTT. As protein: CASSWTNSPLHF.

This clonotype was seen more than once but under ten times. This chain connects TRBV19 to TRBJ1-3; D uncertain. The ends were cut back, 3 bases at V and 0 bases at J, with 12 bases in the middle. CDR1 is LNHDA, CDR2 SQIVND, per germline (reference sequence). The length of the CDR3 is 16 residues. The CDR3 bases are TGTGCCAGTAGTATCAAAGGGTCGAGCTCTGGAAACACCATATATTTT. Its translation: CASSIKGSSSGNTIYF.

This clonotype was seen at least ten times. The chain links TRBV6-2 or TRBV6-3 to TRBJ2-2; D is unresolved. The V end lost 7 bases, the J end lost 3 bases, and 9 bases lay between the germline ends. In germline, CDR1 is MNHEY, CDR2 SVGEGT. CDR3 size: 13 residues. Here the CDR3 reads CASTTSYTGELFF. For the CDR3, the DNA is TGTGCCAGCACCACCAGCTACACCGGGGAGCTGTTTTTT.

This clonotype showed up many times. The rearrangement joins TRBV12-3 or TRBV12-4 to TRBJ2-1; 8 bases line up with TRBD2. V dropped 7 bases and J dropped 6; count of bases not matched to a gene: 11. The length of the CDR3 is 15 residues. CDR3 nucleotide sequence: TGTGCCAGCACCCCAGGCGGGAGGTTGGGCAATGAGCAGTTCTTC. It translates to CASTPGGRLGNEQFF.

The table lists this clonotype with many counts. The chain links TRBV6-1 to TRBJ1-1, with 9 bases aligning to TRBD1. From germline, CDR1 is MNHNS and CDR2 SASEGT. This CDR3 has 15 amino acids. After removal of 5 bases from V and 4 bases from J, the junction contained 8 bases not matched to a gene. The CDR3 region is CASSSTGGGVTEAFF. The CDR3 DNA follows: TGTGCCAGCAGTTCAACAGGGGGCGGGGTCACTGAAGCTTTCTTT.

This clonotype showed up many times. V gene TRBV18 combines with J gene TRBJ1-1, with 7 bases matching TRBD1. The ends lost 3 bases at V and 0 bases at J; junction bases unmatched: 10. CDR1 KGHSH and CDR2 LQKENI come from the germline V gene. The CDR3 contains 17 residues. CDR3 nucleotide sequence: TGTGCCAGCTCACCCGAACCGGGACAGCATATGAACACTGAAGCTTTCTTT. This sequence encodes CASSPEPGQHMNTEAFF.

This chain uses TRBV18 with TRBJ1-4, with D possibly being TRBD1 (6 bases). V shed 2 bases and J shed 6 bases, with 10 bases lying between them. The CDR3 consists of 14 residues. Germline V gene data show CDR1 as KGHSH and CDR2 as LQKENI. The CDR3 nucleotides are TGTGCCAGCTCACCAACAGGGAGGTATGAAAAACTGTTTTTT. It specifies CASSPTGRYEKLFF.

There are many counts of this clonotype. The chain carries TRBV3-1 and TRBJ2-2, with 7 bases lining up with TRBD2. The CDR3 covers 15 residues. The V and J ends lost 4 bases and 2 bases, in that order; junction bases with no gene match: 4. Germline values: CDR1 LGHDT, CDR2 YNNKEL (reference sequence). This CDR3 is CASSPSGANTGELFF. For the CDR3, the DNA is TGTGCCAGCAGCCCCAGCGGGGCAAACACCGGGGAGCTGTTTTTT.

CDR3 sequence reads: CASSAGTDFNSPLHF. CDR3 coding DNA: TGTGCCAGCAGCGCCGGGACAGACTTTAATTCACCCCTCCACTTT. The J gene is TRBJ1-6, the V gene TRBV9, with TRBD1 identical over 7 bases. CDR1 SGDLS and CDR2 YYNGEE come from the germline V gene. The V and J ends lost 3 bases and 6 bases, in that order; junction bases with no gene match: 6. The CDR3 consists of 15 residues.

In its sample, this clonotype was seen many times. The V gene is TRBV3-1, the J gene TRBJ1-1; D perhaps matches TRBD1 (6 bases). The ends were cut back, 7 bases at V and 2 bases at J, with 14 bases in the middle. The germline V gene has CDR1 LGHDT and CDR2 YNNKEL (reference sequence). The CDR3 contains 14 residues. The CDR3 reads CASKGAGANTEAFF. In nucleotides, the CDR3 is TGTGCCAGCAAAGGGGCGGGGGCTAACACTGAAGCTTTCTTT.

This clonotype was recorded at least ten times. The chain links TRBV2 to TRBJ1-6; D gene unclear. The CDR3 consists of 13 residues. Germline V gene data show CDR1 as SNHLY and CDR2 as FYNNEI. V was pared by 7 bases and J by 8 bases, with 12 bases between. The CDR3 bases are TGTGCCAGCATCCAAGATGGGGATTCACCCCTCCACTTT. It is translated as CASIQDGDSPLHF.